This TCR beta chain comes out of a study of CD8 T cells in Susac syndrome. Random hexamers were used to reverse transcribe about 0.5 to 1 ug of RNA. TCRdb recomputed calls from the immunoSEQ multiplex PCR reads with MiXCR, one row per CDR3 protein. The sample lists 150,000 to 200,000 distinct CDR3 sequences, approximately 94% occurring once. CD8+ and CD4+ T cells were negatively isolated; TEMRA cells were FACS-enriched. Sequenced: CD4+ T cells from PBMCs. This TCR was sampled from a human donor with multiple sclerosis.

CDR3 in amino acids: CASSPTLGTGPSNQPQHF. The CDR3 DNA follows: TGTGCCAGCAGTCCGACTCTCGGGACAGGACCCAGCAATCAGCCCCAGCATTTT. The genes are TRBV27 and TRBJ1-5, with 8 bases identical to TRBD1. V was pared by 5 bases and J by 1 base, with 13 bases of the junction left unmatched. Germline assignment: CDR1 MNHEY and CDR2 SMNVEV (reference sequence). The CDR3 contains 18 residues.